This section outlines one T cell receptor beta chain sequence together with its context. Antigen specificity is unknown. This entry belongs to a study of T cell responses to AZD1222 COVID-19 vaccine. Clones were read by immunoSEQ multiplex PCR, and TCRdb kept only the in-frame ones, dropping some. The top ten clones hold approximately 4.2% of a sample with some 110,000 clones, around 89% of them seen once. From germline, CDR1 is LGHDT and CDR2 YNNKEL (reference sequence). The CDR3 sequence is 16 residues long. With V trimmed by 3 bases and J by 7 bases, 10 bases remained unmatched. Study results and caveats: Donors skewed white British and female; clonal diversity was possibly underestimated. Nearly half of spike-specific TCRs reportedly target variant regions that are unmutated in the B.1.351 and B.1.1.7 variants. Spike-specific TCR breadth and depth rose after two AZD1222 doses.

The gene calls are TRBV3-1 (or the pseudogene TRBV3-2) and TRBJ2-1; 9 nucleotides match TRBD1. The TCR was taken from an adult in good health. The sequencing here drew on peripheral blood, taken on day 0 of AZD1222 vaccination. In DNA form, the CDR3 reads TGTGCCAGCAGCCAGCCCTCCGGGACAGGGAGAAATGAGCAGTTCTTC. Amino acids: CASSQPSGTGRNEQFF.